This TCR beta chain comes out of a study of blood T cells in healthy people across ages (dated by TCRdb to the mid-2010s). Study-wide context: In model experiments, template switching captured roughly one uniquely barcoded TCR beta cDNA molecule for every two T cells. To avoid experimental bias, donors of different ages were spread randomly across the sequencing lanes. For two donors (one aged 18 to 29 and one aged 80 or older), the study analyzed two additional independent replicas of 1 million unique cDNA reads from the same blood draw. Using deep sequencing normalized with unique cDNA molecular identifiers, the study measured how TCR beta repertoire diversity changes with age. The donors were split into four age groups: young (average 16 years), middle-aged (about 40), aged (about 56) and long-lived (approximately 80).

Donors were about 36 systemically healthy Caucasian individuals from Russia aged 6 to 90 years. Each donor gave approximately 9.4 milliliters of peripheral blood, drawn into EDTA-treated Vacutainer tubes. Ficoll-Paque density-gradient centrifugation was used to isolate PBMCs, with at least 7 million per sample. Trizol reagent was used to extract total RNA from PBMCs, with at least 5 micrograms per sample. For every donor, an aliquot of PBMCs went through flow cytometry to measure the percentages of naive CD45RAhigh/CD27high T cells. This clonotype came up a few times. Its antigen remains unidentified. No base qualities exist here, and no much larger clone lies one base off it. V and J are trimmed by 5 bases and 0 bases, and the gene matches miss 15 bases of the junction. CDR3 length: 21 amino acids, cysteine to phenylalanine. The kept DNA is CDR3 alone, 63 bases in frame from the first base. CDR1 MRHNA and CDR2 SNTAGT are derived from the germline V gene.

Library preparation used 5' RACE. The reads were generated on an Illumina HiSeq 2500. A second PCR of 7 to 11 cycles was run with a J-beta primer mix and a sample-barcoded 5' primer. Each TCR beta cDNA molecule received a unique molecular identifier from a template-switch 5' adaptor carrying 12 random nucleotides. Each sample yielded at least 3 million CDR3-containing paired-end reads. First-strand cDNA was synthesized from all RNA with the Mint cDNA synthesis kit, primed by a TRBC-specific oligonucleotide. Following uracil-DNA glycosylase treatment, a first 18-cycle PCR with universal primers M1SS and BC2_uni_R was performed on all cDNA. On the study's bioinformatics: Normalization of each sample was performed by random selection of 1 million high-quality reads, each carrying a distinct molecular identifier. Reads sharing molecular identifiers were discarded rather than binned into consensus sequences. MiTCR, with a Q25 quality threshold and the strictest error-elimination algorithm, was used for CDR3 identification, clonotype clustering and error correction. A nonparametric unseen species model using Euler transformation provided a lower-bound estimate of total TCR beta diversity. The raw public data were reprocessed by TCRdb itself: fastp quality trimming at Q25, MiXCR clonotype calling, in-frame beta chains only. A single entry per CDR3 protein holds the most common genes and DNA from its merged rows. None of the V and J calls come from the authors' own analysis; TCRdb made them. The table for this sample lists roughly 900,000 distinct CDR3 sequences; under 50% of them were counted only once. The ten largest clonotypes hold under 15% of the sample.

The full study reports these points: Bulk unsorted PBMC profiling prevented conclusive comparison of naive and antigen-experienced compartments. Donor CMV infection status was unknown, potentially confounding age-related changes in expanded clonotypes. Observed TCR beta diversity correlated strongly with the percentage of naive T cells measured by flow cytometry. Estimates of total diversity from one million sequenced T cells were regarded as lower bounds and underestimates. Compared with the aged group, more naive CD4+ T cells, fewer expanded clones and increased TCR diversity were shown by the long-lived group, suggesting age selection. As age increased, observed TCR beta diversity per million T cells dropped in a roughly linear way, and a significant reduction was already evident by age about 40.

This receptor chain uses TRBV6-4 and TRBJ2-1; TRBD2 fits 14 bases in the junction. Specimen: blood. The TCR originated in a man aged 25-45 years in good health. The DNA sequence is TGTGCCAGCAGTATGGAATCTATGTTCGGGACTAGCGGGGGCTCCTACAATGAGCAGTTCTTC. The translation is CASSMESMFGTSGGSYNEQFF.